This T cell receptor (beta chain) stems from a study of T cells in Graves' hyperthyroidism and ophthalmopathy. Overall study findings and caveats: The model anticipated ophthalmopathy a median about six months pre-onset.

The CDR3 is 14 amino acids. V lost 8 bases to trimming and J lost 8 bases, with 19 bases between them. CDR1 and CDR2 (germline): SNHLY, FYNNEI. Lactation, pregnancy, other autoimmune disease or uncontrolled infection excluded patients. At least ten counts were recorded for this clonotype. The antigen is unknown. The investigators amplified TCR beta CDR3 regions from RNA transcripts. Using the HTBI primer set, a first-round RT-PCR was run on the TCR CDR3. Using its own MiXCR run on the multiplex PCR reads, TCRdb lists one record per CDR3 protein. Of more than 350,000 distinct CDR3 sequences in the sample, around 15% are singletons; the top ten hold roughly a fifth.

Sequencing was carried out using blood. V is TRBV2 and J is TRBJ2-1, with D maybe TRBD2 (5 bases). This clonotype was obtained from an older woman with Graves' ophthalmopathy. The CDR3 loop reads CASPGAGETYEQFF. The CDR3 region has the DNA TGTGCCAGCCCTGGTGCTGGGGAGACGTATGAGCAGTTCTTC.